Each of the 5 T cell receptor beta chains below was sequenced from the same sample in a study of technical replicates of blood from several donors. Method: immunoSEQ multiplex PCR; TCRdb's copy keeps in-frame clones and lacks some. The sample consists of tens of thousands of clones, more than 85% of them appearing once. Sequenced sample: PBMCs. These receptors all come from a human donor in good health. Some clones in this sample may be carry-over from other donors' samples.

The rearrangement uses TRBV2 and TRBJ2-2, with 11 bases lining up with TRBD2. This CDR3 region has 15 residues. After removal of 3 bases from V and 6 bases from J, the junction contained 3 bases not matched to a gene. Germline-derived CDR1 and CDR2 are SNHLY and FYNNEI. In DNA form, the CDR3 reads TGTGCCAGCAGTGACCTAGCGGGAGGACCCGGGGAGCTGTTTTTT. It yields the protein CASSDLAGGPGELFF.

The chain combines TRBV5-8 with TRBJ2-1, with 8 bases aligning to TRBD1. Germline values: CDR1 SGHTS, CDR2 YDEGEE. The length of the CDR3 is 15 residues. V gave up 2 bases and J gave up 5 bases; unmatched junction bases: 6. The chain's CDR3 is CASSFRTGSNNEQFF. As DNA, the CDR3 is TGTGCCAGCAGCTTCAGGACAGGGAGCAACAATGAGCAGTTCTTC.

The J gene is TRBJ2-7, the V gene TRBV4-3; D not resolved. Trimming took 1 base from V and 0 from J, leaving 13 bases between them. Germline CDR1 reads LGHNA; CDR2 reads YSLEER. The CDR3 is 16 residues long. Written as DNA, the CDR3 is TGCGCCAGCAGCCAAGTACTCTGGTCCGACTCCTACGAGCAGTACTTC. Residues: CASSQVLWSDSYEQYF.

The V gene is TRBV7-2, the J gene TRBJ2-1; tentative D call: TRBD2 (6 bases). Germline lookup yields CDR1 SGHTA and CDR2 FQGNSA. CDR3 size: 14 residues. Trimming removed 3 bases at V and 0 bases at J, with 6 bases between. The CDR3 bases are TGTGCCAGCAGCTTTAGCGGCTCCTACAATGAGCAGTTCTTC. Translated, it gives CASSFSGSYNEQFF.

The chain has TRBV2 and TRBJ2-3; maybe TRBD1 (5 bases). Germline values: CDR1 SNHLY, CDR2 FYNNEI. CDR3 length: 15 amino acids. Trimming pared 6 bases from V and 0 bases from J, leaving 13 bases between. The CDR3 reads CASSAQGISTDTQYF. The DNA of the CDR3 is TGTGCCAGCAGCGCGCAGGGAATTAGCACAGATACGCAGTATTTT.